This TCR beta chain was retrieved from a study of blood T cell repertoires in COVID-19 (dated by TCRdb to the early 2020s). Notes on the research overall: Samples covering the acute and convalescent phases of COVID-19 were provided by collaborators in the United States, Italy and Spain. The prospective study material was composed of cDNA or gDNA derived from T cells, B-cell-depleted T cells, or PBMCs. The dataset comprised deeply sampled blood TCRbeta repertoires from subjects exposed to, actively infected with, or recovered from COVID-19. The repertoires were released in a freely available public database meant as a resource for research on the immune response to SARS-CoV-2. The samples were drawn from the first 160 participants of the ongoing ImmuneRACE study and from some 1,300 subjects provided by 6 global collaborators. A de-identified subject ID, COVID-19 status, age in years and sex were almost always included in the sample metadata. HLA class I and class II types, where available, came from metadata supplied by the sample provider rather than from assay-based typing. What the study reported, not specific to this receptor: The quantity of clinical and demographic metadata differed by source and by participant and was supplied without curation.

CDR1 and CDR2, per the germline V gene (reference sequence), are LNHNV and YYDKDF. Cut back by 1 base and 7 bases, the V and J ends lie 10 bases apart. CDR3 length: 14 amino acids, cysteine to phenylalanine. Only the CDR3 DNA is retained, 42 bases long and in frame from the first base. TCRbeta CDR3 regions were amplified from genomic DNA by means of the immunoSEQ Assay, a bias-controlled multiplex PCR. The study's processing was this. The number of nucleated cells in each sample was estimated from the amplification of reference gene primers within the assay. To quantify the absolute abundance of each unique TCRbeta CDR3 rearrangement, sequence reads were collapsed and filtered. Productive Simpson clonality was computed per sample as the square root of Simpson's diversity index over productive rearrangements. Not all clones reach the TCRdb copy of this immuneACCESS table, which keeps in-frame sequences only. Checked studies attribute under half of the gap to unresolved V genes and leave the rest unexplained. V, J and clone size are taken as reported in that table, and D and trimming were inferred from the DNA itself. The sample has fewer than 70,000 clones on record, 75% to 90% of them singletons. The ten largest clones take up around 3.5% of the sample.

A word on this clone: This clone's antigen is unknown. Nothing much larger sits one base from this clone, and base qualities are not available.

Whole blood was collected in K2EDTA tubes by collaborating institutions according to the institutions' own protocols. For TCRbeta analysis, collaborators shipped samples as frozen whole blood, isolated PBMCs, or DNA extracted from either of those sample types. The origin of this receptor is a human donor in a cohort sampled during active COVID-19. The rearrangement combines TRBV15 with TRBJ2-2, with no reliable assignment of the D segment. The sample comprised peripheral blood. At the DNA level, the sequence is TGTGCCACCAGCAGAGTTAACAGTAACGGGGAGCTGTTTTTT. Translated, this is CATSRVNSNGELFF.